The clone carrying this TCR beta chain occurred many times. The antigen remains unidentified. This sample was included in a study of early T cells in non-severe SARS-CoV-2 infection. Study-wide context: Sequencing input comprised bulk RNA from unsorted whole blood; chain pairing was not available.

Germline lookup yields CDR1 MNHNY and CDR2 SVGAGI (reference sequence). The CDR3 extends over 14 amino acids. The V gene lost 6 bases and the J gene lost 6 bases, with 15 bases spanning the gap. Regarding the study as a whole: VDJdb-based annotation leaned toward anti-spike CD8 responses and missed private and CD4 specificities.

Individual cDNA molecules were tagged with unique molecular identifiers. MiXCR, applied by TCRdb to the 5' RACE reads, yields one record per CDR3 protein. This table holds about 26,000 distinct CDR3 sequences, over 4.5% found once. The TCR originated in an adult who was a healthcare worker with PCR-confirmed SARS-CoV-2 infection or an uninfected control (not recorded which). The genes are TRBV6-6 and TRBJ1-5, with D possibly TRBD1 on 6 matching bases. The sequencing sample was made of whole blood. The chain's CDR3 is CASSWDTSGQPQHF. The CDR3 bases are TGTGCCAGCAGCTGGGACACCTCGGGTCAGCCCCAGCATTTT.